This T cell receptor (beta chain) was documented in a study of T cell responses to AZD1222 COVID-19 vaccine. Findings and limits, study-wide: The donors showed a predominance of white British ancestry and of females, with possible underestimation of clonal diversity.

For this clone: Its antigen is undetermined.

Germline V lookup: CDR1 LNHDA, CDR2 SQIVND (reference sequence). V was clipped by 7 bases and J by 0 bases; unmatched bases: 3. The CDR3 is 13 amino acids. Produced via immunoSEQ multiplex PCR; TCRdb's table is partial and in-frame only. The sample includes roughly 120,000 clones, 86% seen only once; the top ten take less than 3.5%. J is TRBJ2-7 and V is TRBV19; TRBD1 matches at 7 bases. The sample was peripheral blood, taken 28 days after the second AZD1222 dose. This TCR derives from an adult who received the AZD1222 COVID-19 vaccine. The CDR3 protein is CASKGQSSYEQYF. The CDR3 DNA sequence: TGTGCCAGTAAGGGACAGAGCTCCTACGAGCAGTACTTC.